These 30 T cell receptor beta chains were all obtained from the same sample, sequenced in a study of cytomegalovirus exposure and HLA in healthy donors (TCRdb year 2017). The library relied on the immunoSEQ multiplex PCR assay. The multiplex PCR relied on a mix of 60 forward primers for TCR Vbeta segments and 13 reverse primers for TCR Jbeta segments. TCRdb took over this immuneACCESS table, retaining in-frame rearrangements with V and J assigned. Such tables are incomplete; in checked studies, under half of the missing clones stem from an unresolved V gene, and the remainder is unexplained. This sample gives about 110,000 clones in total; 71% of them show up just once. Roughly 2.8% of the sample goes to the ten largest clones. The sample taken for sequencing was PBMCs. The receptors here all came from a female donor in good health and CMV-seronegative.

This clone was recorded a few times. The CDR3 sequence is CASSQTSGMYEQYF. The CDR3 nucleotides read TGCGCCAGCAGCCAGACTAGCGGGATGTACGAGCAGTACTTC. This chain links TRBV5-1 with TRBJ2-7, with 11 positions matching TRBD2. CDR1 and CDR2 (germline): SGHRS, YFSETQ. This CDR3 has 14 residues. The V gene end was trimmed by 4 bases and the J gene end by 4 bases; junction bases not matched to a gene: 4. Using reference TRBV5-1 and TRBJ2-7 for the parts outside the CDR3, the full variable domain is KAGVTQTPRYLIKTRGQQVTLSCSPISGHRSVSWYQQTPGQGLQFLFEYFSETQRNKGNFPGRFSGRQFSNSRSEMNVSTLELGDSALYLCASSQTSGMYEQYFGPGTRLTVT.

This rearrangement joins TRBV9 to TRBJ1-2, with TRBD1 matching 7 bases. The V segment lost 4 bases and the J segment 0 bases; nucleotides outside the gene matches: 9. This CDR3 comprises 16 residues. Germline V lookup: CDR1 SGDLS, CDR2 YYNGEE. The chain's CDR3 is CASSPRARGTNYGYTF. As DNA, the CDR3 is TGTGCCAGCAGCCCCCGGGCCAGGGGGACTAACTATGGCTACACCTTC.

The rearrangement links TRBV30 to TRBJ1-3, with unresolved D. The CDR3 is made up of 13 amino acids. Between the trimmed V and J ends, which lost 2 bases and 0 bases, there was a span of 5 bases. CDR1 is GTSNPN and CDR2 is SVGIG in the germline V gene (reference sequence). The CDR3: CAWSPVSGNTIYF. CDR3 DNA sequence: TGTGCCTGGAGTCCAGTCTCTGGAAACACCATATATTTT.

This chain joins TRBV7-2 and TRBJ2-1; 15 positions agree with TRBD2. The CDR3 sequence is 15 residues long. V lost 5 bases, J lost 6 bases, and 2 bases stayed unmatched. Per germline, CDR1 SGHTA and CDR2 FQGNSA. CDR3 amino acids: CASSRGLAGGNEQFF. The DNA of the CDR3 is TGTGCCAGCAGCAGGGGACTAGCGGGAGGCAATGAGCAGTTCTTC.

This sequence joins TRBV9 and TRBJ2-7; TRBD1 aligns across 7 bases. Losses at the gene ends were 3 bases for V and 2 bases for J; bases not matched to a gene: 2. Germline V CDR1 and CDR2: SGDLS, YYNGEE. This CDR3 region has 13 residues. CDR3 amino acids: CASSATGTYEQYF. CDR3 DNA sequence: TGTGCCAGCAGCGCGACAGGGACCTACGAGCAGTACTTC.

The V and J genes are TRBV5-4 and TRBJ2-7, with D unresolved. This CDR3 has 13 amino acids. Germline CDR1 is SGHNT and CDR2 is YYREEE (reference sequence). V was pared by 2 bases and J by 5 bases, with 11 bases between. In DNA form, the CDR3 reads TGTGCCAGCAGCTTACCAGGCCCTAACGAGCAGTACTTC. This encodes CASSLPGPNEQYF.

In this sample, this clone turned up once. The chain recombines TRBV4-1 with TRBJ2-5; TRBD1 might be the D (6 bases). The germline V and J ends were trimmed by 5 bases and 0 bases, with 10 bases remaining between them. Germline V gene lookup returns CDR1 MGHRA and CDR2 YSYEKL. This CDR3 is built from 14 residues. The CDR3 reads CASSLRTDQETQYF. The CDR3 DNA sequence: TGCGCCAGCAGCTTACGGACAGACCAAGAGACCCAGTACTTC.

V and J are TRBV20-1 and TRBJ2-1, with D tentatively TRBD2 (6 bases). The germline CDR1 and CDR2 sequences are DFQATT and SNEGSKA (reference sequence). The V end was cut by 3 bases, the J end by 10 bases, with 10 bases between. The CDR3 loop spans 11 amino acids. The CDR3, as DNA: TGCAGTGCTAGCGTTCTAGCGGAGCAGTTCTTC. This sequence encodes CSASVLAEQFF.

The chain combines TRBV28 with TRBJ2-7; D perhaps matches TRBD2 (6 bases). Trimming took 5 bases from V and 2 from J, leaving 16 bases between them. The CDR3 contains 15 residues. From germline, CDR1 is MDHEN and CDR2 SYDVKM. The CDR3 nucleotides read TGTGCCAGCAGTCTATCGGACTACCCTGCCTACGAGCAGTACTTC. Protein: CASSLSDYPAYEQYF.

The chain carries TRBV6-1 and TRBJ2-1; D is unresolved. The CDR3 sequence is 15 residues long. V was shortened by 1 base and J by 2 bases, with 9 bases between the two germline ends. Germline CDR1 MNHNS, CDR2 SASEGT. CDR3 protein: CASSEEDAPYNEQFF. The CDR3 nucleotides are TGTGCCAGCAGTGAAGAAGATGCGCCCTACAATGAGCAGTTCTTC.

The V gene is TRBV6-1, the J gene TRBJ2-7; 10 bases line up with TRBD1. Per germline, CDR1 MNHNS and CDR2 SASEGT. V trimming: 6 bases; J trimming: 7 bases; junction bases outside the gene matches: 12. The CDR3 runs 15 residues. CDR3 nucleotides: TGTGCCAGCAGGAGTACGGACAGGGGGAGACAAGAGCAGTACTTC. The encoded protein is CASRSTDRGRQEQYF.

This clone has just a few counts. The V gene is TRBV5-1, the J gene TRBJ1-2; no clear D. CDR1 SGHRS and CDR2 YFSETQ come from the germline V gene. This CDR3 is built from 11 residues. V was shortened by 0 bases and J by 8 bases, with 5 bases between the two germline ends. CDR3 in amino acids: CASSLDGGYTF. For the CDR3, the DNA is TGCGCCAGCAGCTTGGATGGCGGCTACACCTTC.

The J gene is TRBJ1-2, the V gene TRBV14, with 10 bases lining up with TRBD1. The CDR3 has 16 amino acids. Germline values: CDR1 SGHDN, CDR2 FVKESK. V shed 2 bases, J shed 4 bases, and the junction held 7 bases outside the gene matches. The CDR3 DNA is TGTGCCAGCAGCCAAAACCGGGACAGGGGATTCTATGGCTACACCTTC. Its translation is CASSQNRDRGFYGYTF.

The chain uses TRBV18 and TRBJ1-3; D gene ambiguous. CDR3 length: 17 residues. Trimming pared 1 base from V and 0 bases from J, leaving 13 bases between. CDR1 is KGHSH, CDR2 LQKENI, per germline. The chain's CDR3 is CASSPRVGRSSGNTIYF. The CDR3 region has the DNA TGTGCCAGCTCACCACGGGTCGGTAGGAGCTCTGGAAACACCATATATTTT.

This sequence joins TRBV14 and TRBJ1-4; 8 nucleotides line up with TRBD1. The V and J ends lost 2 bases and 5 bases, in that order; junction bases with no gene match: 4. There are 15 residues in the CDR3. Germline CDR1 SGHDN, CDR2 FVKESK. The CDR3 sequence: CASSQRRGPNEKLFF. CDR3 bases: TGTGCCAGCAGCCAACGCAGGGGGCCAAATGAAAAACTGTTTTTT.

The V and J genes are TRBV7-8 and TRBJ2-3; D call uncertain. V shed 3 bases and J shed 9 bases, with 16 bases lying between them. The length of the CDR3 is 14 residues. Per germline, CDR1 SGHVS and CDR2 FQNEAQ. The CDR3 DNA follows: TGTGCCAGCAGCTTTCCTCTGCAGGCAGGAACGCAGTATTTT. Amino acid sequence: CASSFPLQAGTQYF.

This chain joins TRBV10-3 and TRBJ2-6, with a weak D call TRBD2 (7 bases). The length of the CDR3 is 17 residues. Germline assignment: CDR1 ENHRY and CDR2 SYGVKD. Trimming shortened V by 3 bases and J by 3 bases, and 15 bases separated the two germline ends. CDR3 residues: CAISDRGGVFGANVLTF. The CDR3 bases are TGTGCCATCAGTGATAGGGGGGGTGTCTTTGGGGCCAACGTCCTGACTTTC.

The V call is TRBV5-4, the J call TRBJ2-3, with 8 bases fitting TRBD2. V was pared by 0 bases and J by 6 bases, with 6 bases of the junction left unmatched. Germline loops: CDR1 SGHNT, CDR2 YYREEE (reference sequence). This CDR3 region has 15 residues. Here the CDR3 DNA reads TGTGCCAGCAGCTTGGCGGGAGGGAGGAGGGATACGCAGTATTTT. Its protein is CASSLAGGRRDTQYF. The whole variable domain, filled in from reference TRBV5-4 and TRBJ2-3, reads ETGVTQSPTHLIKTRGQQVTLRCSSQSGHNTVSWYQQALGQGPQFIFQYYREEENGRGNFPPRFSGLQFPNYSSELNVNALELDDSALYLCASSLAGGRRDTQYFGPGTRLTVL.

The chain combines TRBV7-9 with TRBJ2-5; no reliable D call. The V and J ends lost 3 bases and 1 base respectively, with 6 bases between them. Germline V gene data show CDR1 as SEHNR and CDR2 as FQNEAQ (reference sequence). The CDR3 totals 13 residues. CDR3 DNA sequence: TGTGCCAGCAGCTTCGCCGGCCAAGAGACCCAGTACTTC. Encoded protein: CASSFAGQETQYF. The complete variable domain, with remaining parts taken from reference TRBV7-9 and TRBJ2-5, reads DTGVSQNPRHKITKRGQNVTFRCDPISEHNRLYWYRQTLGQGPEFLTYFQNEAQLEKSRLLSDRFSAERPKGSFSTLEIQRTEQGDSAMYLCASSFAGQETQYFGPGTRLLVL.

This clone was counted a single time. The chain is built from TRBV11-3 and TRBJ2-7, with D possibly matching TRBD2 (6 bases). The germline gives CDR1 SGHNT, CDR2 YENEEA. V was cut by 1 base and J by 7 bases, with 11 bases left in between. The CDR3 loop spans 13 amino acids. The CDR3 bases are TGTGCCAGCAGCTTAGCGGGTAGCGGAGAGCAGTACTTC. Protein sequence: CASSLAGSGEQYF.

The CDR3 loop reads CASSLGAVGNTEAFF. The CDR3 DNA follows: TGCGCCAGCAGCTTGGGCGCGGTGGGGAACACTGAAGCTTTCTTT. The rearrangement uses TRBV5-1 and TRBJ1-1; D not resolved. The V end was cut by 0 bases, the J end by 1 base, with 10 bases between. Germline CDR1 reads SGHRS; CDR2 reads YFSETQ. The CDR3 length is 15 residues.

The chain uses TRBV6-1 and TRBJ2-7, with 12 bases aligning to TRBD2. J gave up 1 base and V 5 bases, and 3 bases lay outside the gene matches. Per the germline V gene, CDR1 is MNHNS and CDR2 is SASEGT. CDR3 length: 15 residues. The CDR3 DNA reads TGTGCCAGCAGTCAACTAGCGGGAGGTTCCTACGAGCAGTACTTC. As protein: CASSQLAGGSYEQYF.

The V call is TRBV19, the J call TRBJ2-3; maybe TRBD2 (5 bases). The V end lost 5 bases, the J end lost 0 bases, and 6 bases lay between the germline ends. The CDR3 is 13 residues long. Germline V gene data show CDR1 as LNHDA and CDR2 as SQIVND (reference sequence). The CDR3 is CASSPGSTDTQYF. The CDR3 nucleotides read TGTGCCAGTAGTCCGGGGAGCACAGATACGCAGTATTTT. Full variable domain (rest looked up from reference TRBV19 and TRBJ2-3): DGGITQSPKYLFRKEGQNVTLSCEQNLNHDAMYWYRQDPGQGLRLIYYSQIVNDFQKGDIAEGYSVSREKKESFPLTVTSAQKNPTAFYLCASSPGSTDTQYFGPGTRLTVL.

There are a few counts of this clone. The rearrangement uses TRBV5-5 and TRBJ1-2; perhaps TRBD1 as D (5 bases). Germline assignment: CDR1 SGHKS and CDR2 YYEKEE (reference sequence). The CDR3 has 13 amino acids. V gave up 7 bases and J gave up 4 bases, with 14 bases separating them. CDR3 bases: TGTGCCAGCGACATGCAGGGTGGCTATGGCTACACCTTC. Protein sequence: CASDMQGGYGYTF. Together with reference TRBV5-5 and TRBJ1-2, the CDR3 gives the full variable domain: DAGVTQSPTHLIKTRGQQVTLRCSPISGHKSVSWYQQVLGQGPQFIFQYYEKEERGRGNFPDRFSARQFPNYSSELNVNALLLGDSALYLCASDMQGGYGYTFGSGTRLTVV.

V usage is TRBV15 and J usage is TRBJ1-5, with D unclear. V was shortened by 1 base and J by 3 bases, with 10 bases between the two germline ends. CDR1 is LNHNV and CDR2 is YYDKDF in the germline V gene (reference sequence). The CDR3 is made up of 15 amino acids. Here the CDR3 reads CATSRAAQPNQPQHF. Here the CDR3 DNA reads TGTGCCACCAGCAGAGCGGCACAGCCCAATCAGCCCCAGCATTTT.

This clone appeared once. The chain has TRBV30 and TRBJ1-5; unclear D gene. Germline lookup yields CDR1 GTSNPN and CDR2 SVGIG (reference sequence). The length of the CDR3 is 14 residues. The V gene lost 2 bases and the J gene lost 6 bases, with 14 bases spanning the gap. The CDR3 region is CAWSLDSPGQPQHF. The CDR3, as DNA: TGTGCCTGGAGTCTGGACTCCCCGGGTCAGCCCCAGCATTTT.

The rearrangement links TRBV6-5 to TRBJ2-1, with 10 bases fitting TRBD1. Germline CDR1 is MNHEY and CDR2 is SVGAGI. With V trimmed by 6 bases and J by 9 bases, 11 bases remained unmatched. This CDR3 contains 15 residues. The CDR3 reads CASSNRDRGISEQFF. CDR3 DNA sequence: TGTGCCAGCAGCAACCGGGACAGGGGCATCAGTGAGCAGTTCTTC.

This clone occurred a few times. The genes are TRBV7-2 and TRBJ2-1, with 9 nucleotides matching TRBD2. Germline V gene data show CDR1 as SGHTA and CDR2 as FQGNSA. V lost 5 bases, J lost 0 bases, and 14 bases stayed unmatched. The CDR3 totals 19 residues. This CDR3 is CASSPVTSGFLSSYNEQFF. The CDR3 coding sequence is TGTGCCAGCAGCCCTGTGACTAGCGGATTCTTAAGCTCCTACAATGAGCAGTTCTTC.

The chain recombines TRBV7-6 with TRBJ2-5; a possible D gene is TRBD2 (5 bases). The germline V and J ends were trimmed by 6 bases and 5 bases, with 13 bases remaining between them. Germline V gene sequence: CDR1 SGHVS, CDR2 FNYEAQ. The length of the CDR3 is 13 residues. The CDR3 loop is CASSEGSRETQYF. The CDR3 DNA reads TGTGCCAGCAGTGAGGGCTCGAGGGAGACCCAGTACTTC.

The rearrangement links TRBV7-9 to TRBJ2-1, with D perhaps TRBD2 (5 bases). This CDR3 is 15 amino acids long. CDR1 is SEHNR and CDR2 is FQNEAQ in the germline V gene (reference sequence). The germline V and J ends were trimmed by 4 bases and 7 bases, with 17 bases remaining between them. Written as DNA, the CDR3 is TGTGCCAGCAGCTCGCCTTTAGCGAGAGGGAATGAGCAGTTCTTC. It is translated as CASSSPLARGNEQFF. Full variable domain (rest looked up from reference TRBV7-9 and TRBJ2-1): DTGVSQNPRHKITKRGQNVTFRCDPISEHNRLYWYRQTLGQGPEFLTYFQNEAQLEKSRLLSDRFSAERPKGSFSTLEIQRTEQGDSAMYLCASSSPLARGNEQFFGPGTRLTVL.